The T cell receptor (beta chain) under discussion was sequenced for a study of cytomegalovirus exposure and HLA in healthy donors. The overall study: Drawn from HLA-typed donors, roughly 87 million unique TCRs were held in an early data release.

The study ran its PCR with 60 Vbeta and 13 Jbeta primers. Profiling relied on immunoSEQ multiplex PCR, and the TCRdb table lists in-frame clones only, not all of them. The sample holds tens of thousands of clones; approximately 80% are singletons and the top ten take around a quarter. The study's findings and limits: The study carried out a later analysis of TCR beta sequences. It associated some 18,000 of them with specific HLA alleles at a false discovery rate of 0.05.

V lost 4 bases, J lost 8 bases, and 19 bases lay in between. This CDR3 is 15 amino acids long. Germline V gene data show CDR1 as LGHNA and CDR2 as YNFKEQ. As for this clone: Antigen specificity is unknown.

Material: PBMCs. The source is a woman between 45 and 60 years old in good health and CMV-seropositive. The chain uses TRBV4-2 and TRBJ2-3, with D maybe TRBD1 (8 bases). CDR3 amino acids: CASSPGNRGGGTQYF. CDR3 sequence (DNA): TGTGCCAGCAGCCCCGGGAACAGGGGGGGAGGTACGCAGTATTTT.